This T cell receptor (beta chain) derives from a study of early T cells in non-severe SARS-CoV-2 infection. Study-level background: From unsorted whole blood, bulk RNA was sequenced, and the chains remained unpaired.

Individual cDNA molecules received unique molecular identifiers. TCRdb processed the 5' RACE reads anew with MiXCR; each CDR3 protein has one entry. Of around 40,000 distinct CDR3 sequences in the sample, roughly 6% are singletons; the top ten hold around 6.3%. This clonotype was detected a few times. CDR3 length: 13 amino acids. The V and J genes are TRBV21-1 and TRBJ2-7; whether TRBD1, the table's D call, matches the DNA was not checked. TRBV21-1 is a listed pseudogene. The clonotype was recovered from an adult who was a healthcare worker with PCR-confirmed SARS-CoV-2 infection or an uninfected control (not recorded which). Sequenced: whole blood. CDR3 region: CASSAPTGAEQYF. In DNA, the CDR3 is TGTGCCAGCAGCGCCCCGACAGGGGCCGAGCAGTACTTC.